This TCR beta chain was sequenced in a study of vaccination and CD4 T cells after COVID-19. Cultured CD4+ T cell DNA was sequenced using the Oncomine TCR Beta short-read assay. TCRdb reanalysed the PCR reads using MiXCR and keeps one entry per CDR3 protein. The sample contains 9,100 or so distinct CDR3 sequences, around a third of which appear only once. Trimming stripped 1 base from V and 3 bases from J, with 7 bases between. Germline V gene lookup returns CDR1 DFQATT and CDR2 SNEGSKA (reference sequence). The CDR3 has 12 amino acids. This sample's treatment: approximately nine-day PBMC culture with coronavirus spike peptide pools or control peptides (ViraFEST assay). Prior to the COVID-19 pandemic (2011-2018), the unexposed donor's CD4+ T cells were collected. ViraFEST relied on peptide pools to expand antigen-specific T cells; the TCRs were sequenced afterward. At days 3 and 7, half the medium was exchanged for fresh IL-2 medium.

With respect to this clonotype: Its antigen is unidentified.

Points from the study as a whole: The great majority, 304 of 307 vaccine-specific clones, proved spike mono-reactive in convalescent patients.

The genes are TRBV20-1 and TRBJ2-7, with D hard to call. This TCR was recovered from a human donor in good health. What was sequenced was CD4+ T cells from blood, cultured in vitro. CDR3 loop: CSARGHVYEQYF. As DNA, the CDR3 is TGCAGTGCTAGAGGACATGTCTACGAGCAGTACTTC.